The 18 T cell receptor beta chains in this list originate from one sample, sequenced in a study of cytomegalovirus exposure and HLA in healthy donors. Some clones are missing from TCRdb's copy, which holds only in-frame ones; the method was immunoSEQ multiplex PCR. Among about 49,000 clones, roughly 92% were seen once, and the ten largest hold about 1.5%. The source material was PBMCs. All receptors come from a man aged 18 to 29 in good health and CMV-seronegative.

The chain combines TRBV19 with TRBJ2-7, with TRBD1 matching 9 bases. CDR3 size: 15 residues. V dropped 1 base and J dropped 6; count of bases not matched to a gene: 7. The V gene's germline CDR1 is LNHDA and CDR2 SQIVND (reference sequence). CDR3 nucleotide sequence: TGTGCCAGTAGTATAGGGGTACAGGGGGCTTTCGAGCAGTACTTC. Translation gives CASSIGVQGAFEQYF.

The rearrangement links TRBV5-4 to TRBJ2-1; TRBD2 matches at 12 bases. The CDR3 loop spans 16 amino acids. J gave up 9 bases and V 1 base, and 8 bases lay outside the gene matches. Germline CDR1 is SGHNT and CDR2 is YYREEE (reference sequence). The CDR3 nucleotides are TGTGCCAGCAGCTTGAGAACTAGCGGGAGGTCGGCTGAGCAGTTCTTC. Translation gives CASSLRTSGRSAEQFF.

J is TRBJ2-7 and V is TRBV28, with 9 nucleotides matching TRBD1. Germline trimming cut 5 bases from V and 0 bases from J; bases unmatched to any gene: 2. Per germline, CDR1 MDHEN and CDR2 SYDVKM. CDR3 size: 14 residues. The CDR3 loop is CASSRDRASYEQYF. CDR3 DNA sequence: TGTGCCAGCAGTAGGGACAGGGCCTCCTACGAGCAGTACTTC.

The CDR3 spells CASSLEGADEKLFF. The CDR3 DNA reads TGCGCCAGCAGCTTGGAGGGGGCAGATGAAAAACTGTTTTTT. The rearrangement links TRBV5-1 to TRBJ1-4, with 7 bases aligning to TRBD1. Germline assignment: CDR1 SGHRS and CDR2 YFSETQ. The CDR3 length is 14 residues. J lost 6 bases, V lost 0 bases, and 2 bases had no gene match. The full variable domain, completed using reference TRBV5-1 and TRBJ1-4, is KAGVTQTPRYLIKTRGQQVTLSCSPISGHRSVSWYQQTPGQGLQFLFEYFSETQRNKGNFPGRFSGRQFSNSRSEMNVSTLELGDSALYLCASSLEGADEKLFFGSGTQLSVL.

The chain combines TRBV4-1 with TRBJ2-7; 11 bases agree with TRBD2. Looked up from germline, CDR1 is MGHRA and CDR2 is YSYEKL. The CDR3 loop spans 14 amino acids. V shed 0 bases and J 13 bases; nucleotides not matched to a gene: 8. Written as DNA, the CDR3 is TGCGCCAGCAGCCAAGATAGGGAGACTAGCGGGATTTACTTC. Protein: CASSQDRETSGIYF.

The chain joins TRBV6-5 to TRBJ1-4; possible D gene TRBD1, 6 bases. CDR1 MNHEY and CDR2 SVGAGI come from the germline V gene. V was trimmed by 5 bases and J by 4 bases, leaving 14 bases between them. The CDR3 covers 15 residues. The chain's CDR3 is CASSAWTAHNEKLFF. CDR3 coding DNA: TGTGCCAGCAGTGCCTGGACAGCTCATAATGAAAAACTGTTTTTT.

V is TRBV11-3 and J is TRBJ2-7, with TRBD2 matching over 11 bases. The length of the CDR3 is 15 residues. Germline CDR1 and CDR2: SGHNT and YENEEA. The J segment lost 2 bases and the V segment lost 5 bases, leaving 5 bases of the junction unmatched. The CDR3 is CASSNLAGGAYEQYF. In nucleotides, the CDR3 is TGTGCCAGCAGCAACCTAGCGGGAGGCGCCTACGAGCAGTACTTC.

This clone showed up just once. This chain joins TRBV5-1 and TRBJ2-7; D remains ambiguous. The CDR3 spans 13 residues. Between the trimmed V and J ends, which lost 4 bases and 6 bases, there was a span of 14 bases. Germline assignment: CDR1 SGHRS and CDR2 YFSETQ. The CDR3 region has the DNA TGCGCCAGCAGCCTGACAATCGGCGCCGAGCAGTACTTC. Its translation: CASSLTIGAEQYF.

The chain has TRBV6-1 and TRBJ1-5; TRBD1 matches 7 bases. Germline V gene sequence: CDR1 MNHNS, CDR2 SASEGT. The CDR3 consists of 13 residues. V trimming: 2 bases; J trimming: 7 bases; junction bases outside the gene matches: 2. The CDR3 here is CASSEMTGQPQHF. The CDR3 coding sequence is TGTGCCAGCAGTGAAATGACAGGGCAGCCCCAGCATTTT.

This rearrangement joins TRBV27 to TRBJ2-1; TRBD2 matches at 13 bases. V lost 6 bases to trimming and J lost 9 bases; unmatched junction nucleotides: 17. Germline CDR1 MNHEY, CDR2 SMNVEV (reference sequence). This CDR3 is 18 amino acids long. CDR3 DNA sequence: TGTGCCAGCAGGATTTCGGGACTAGCGGGACCATTAGGCGGTGAGCAGTTCTTC. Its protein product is CASRISGLAGPLGGEQFF.

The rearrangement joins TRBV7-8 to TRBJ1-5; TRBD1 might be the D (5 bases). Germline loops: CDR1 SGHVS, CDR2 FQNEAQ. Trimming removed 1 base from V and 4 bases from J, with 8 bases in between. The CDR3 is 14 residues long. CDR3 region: CASSLGRGNQPQHF. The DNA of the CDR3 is TGTGCCAGCAGCTTAGGTCGGGGGAATCAGCCCCAGCATTTT.

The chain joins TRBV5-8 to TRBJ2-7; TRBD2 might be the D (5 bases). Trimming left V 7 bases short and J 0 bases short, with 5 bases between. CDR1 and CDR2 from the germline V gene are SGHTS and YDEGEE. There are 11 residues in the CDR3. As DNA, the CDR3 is TGTGCCAGCGGGAGCTCCTACGAGCAGTACTTC. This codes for CASGSSYEQYF.

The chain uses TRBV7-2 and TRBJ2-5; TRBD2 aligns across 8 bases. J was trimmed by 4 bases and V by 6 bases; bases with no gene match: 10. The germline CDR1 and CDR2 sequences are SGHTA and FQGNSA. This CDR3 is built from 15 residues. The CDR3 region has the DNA TGTGCCAGCAGTCTTAGCGGGAAGGTCGGAGAGACCCAGTACTTC. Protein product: CASSLSGKVGETQYF.

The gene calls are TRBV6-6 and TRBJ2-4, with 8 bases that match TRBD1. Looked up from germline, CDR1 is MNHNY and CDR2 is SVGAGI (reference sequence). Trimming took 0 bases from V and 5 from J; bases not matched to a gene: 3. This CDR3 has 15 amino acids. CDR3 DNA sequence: TGTGCCAGCAGTTACTCCAGGGGGCTGGAAAACATTCAGTACTTC. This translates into CASSYSRGLENIQYF.

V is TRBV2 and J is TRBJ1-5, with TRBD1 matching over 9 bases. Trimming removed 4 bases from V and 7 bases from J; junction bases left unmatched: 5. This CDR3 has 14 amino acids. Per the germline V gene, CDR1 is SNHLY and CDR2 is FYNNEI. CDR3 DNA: TGTGCCAGCAGTGGTACAGGGGGCGCACAGCCCCAGCATTTT. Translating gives CASSGTGGAQPQHF.

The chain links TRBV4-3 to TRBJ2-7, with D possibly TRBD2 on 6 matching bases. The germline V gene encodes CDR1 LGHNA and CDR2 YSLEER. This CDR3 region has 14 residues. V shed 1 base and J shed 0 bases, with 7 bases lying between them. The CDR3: CASSQVTSSYEQYF. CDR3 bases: TGCGCCAGCAGCCAAGTGACTAGCTCCTACGAGCAGTACTTC.

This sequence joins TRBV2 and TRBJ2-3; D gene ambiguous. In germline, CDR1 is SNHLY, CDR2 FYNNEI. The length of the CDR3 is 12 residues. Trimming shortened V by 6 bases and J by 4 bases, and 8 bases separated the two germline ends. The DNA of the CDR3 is TGTGCCAGCAGAGTCGACTCAGATACGCAGTATTTT. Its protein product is CASRVDSDTQYF. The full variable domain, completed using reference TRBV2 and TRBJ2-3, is EPEVTQTPSHQVTQMGQEVILRCVPISNHLYFYWYRQILGQKVEFLVSFYNNEISEKSEIFDDQFSVERPDGSNFTLKIRSTKLEDSAMYFCASRVDSDTQYFGPGTRLTVL.

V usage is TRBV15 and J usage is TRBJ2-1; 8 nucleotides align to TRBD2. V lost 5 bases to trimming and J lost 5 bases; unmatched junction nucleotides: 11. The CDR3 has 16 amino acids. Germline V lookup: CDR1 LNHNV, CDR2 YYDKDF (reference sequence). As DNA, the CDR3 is TGTGCCACCAGCCGACATAGCGGGATGAACGACAATGAGCAGTTCTTC. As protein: CATSRHSGMNDNEQFF.